Shown below are 2 T cell receptor beta chains from a single sample sequenced in a study of T cells in Graves' hyperthyroidism and ophthalmopathy. Amplification yielded TCR beta CDR3 regions, with RNA transcripts as the source. RT-PCR in the first round (using the HTBI primer set) targeted the TCR CDR3. In TCRdb, the multiplex PCR reads were re-called with MiXCR into one record per CDR3 protein. The table has hundreds of thousands of distinct CDR3 sequences, roughly 14% seen once. Sequences were obtained from blood. The receptors shown here come from a man aged 18-30 years with Graves' ophthalmopathy.

This clonotype came up many times. The chain employs TRBV27 and TRBJ1-5, with D hard to call. V was shortened by 3 bases and J by 5 bases, with 8 bases between the two germline ends. This CDR3 is built from 13 residues. Germline V gene sequence: CDR1 MNHEY, CDR2 SMNVEV (reference sequence). For the CDR3, the DNA is TGTGCCAGCAGTTTTACCTTGGATCAGCCCCAGCATTTT. Protein sequence: CASSFTLDQPQHF.

As to this clonotype: A read error may account for a junction end that differs from germline. CDR3 loop: CVSSLGQANSYEQYF. The CDR3 DNA follows: TGTGTCAGCAGTTTGGGGCAGGCGAATTCCTACGAGCAGTACTTC. The J gene is TRBJ2-7, the V gene TRBV27, with D maybe TRBD1 (5 bases). This CDR3 spans 15 amino acids. The V gene's germline CDR1 is MNHEY and CDR2 SMNVEV (reference sequence).